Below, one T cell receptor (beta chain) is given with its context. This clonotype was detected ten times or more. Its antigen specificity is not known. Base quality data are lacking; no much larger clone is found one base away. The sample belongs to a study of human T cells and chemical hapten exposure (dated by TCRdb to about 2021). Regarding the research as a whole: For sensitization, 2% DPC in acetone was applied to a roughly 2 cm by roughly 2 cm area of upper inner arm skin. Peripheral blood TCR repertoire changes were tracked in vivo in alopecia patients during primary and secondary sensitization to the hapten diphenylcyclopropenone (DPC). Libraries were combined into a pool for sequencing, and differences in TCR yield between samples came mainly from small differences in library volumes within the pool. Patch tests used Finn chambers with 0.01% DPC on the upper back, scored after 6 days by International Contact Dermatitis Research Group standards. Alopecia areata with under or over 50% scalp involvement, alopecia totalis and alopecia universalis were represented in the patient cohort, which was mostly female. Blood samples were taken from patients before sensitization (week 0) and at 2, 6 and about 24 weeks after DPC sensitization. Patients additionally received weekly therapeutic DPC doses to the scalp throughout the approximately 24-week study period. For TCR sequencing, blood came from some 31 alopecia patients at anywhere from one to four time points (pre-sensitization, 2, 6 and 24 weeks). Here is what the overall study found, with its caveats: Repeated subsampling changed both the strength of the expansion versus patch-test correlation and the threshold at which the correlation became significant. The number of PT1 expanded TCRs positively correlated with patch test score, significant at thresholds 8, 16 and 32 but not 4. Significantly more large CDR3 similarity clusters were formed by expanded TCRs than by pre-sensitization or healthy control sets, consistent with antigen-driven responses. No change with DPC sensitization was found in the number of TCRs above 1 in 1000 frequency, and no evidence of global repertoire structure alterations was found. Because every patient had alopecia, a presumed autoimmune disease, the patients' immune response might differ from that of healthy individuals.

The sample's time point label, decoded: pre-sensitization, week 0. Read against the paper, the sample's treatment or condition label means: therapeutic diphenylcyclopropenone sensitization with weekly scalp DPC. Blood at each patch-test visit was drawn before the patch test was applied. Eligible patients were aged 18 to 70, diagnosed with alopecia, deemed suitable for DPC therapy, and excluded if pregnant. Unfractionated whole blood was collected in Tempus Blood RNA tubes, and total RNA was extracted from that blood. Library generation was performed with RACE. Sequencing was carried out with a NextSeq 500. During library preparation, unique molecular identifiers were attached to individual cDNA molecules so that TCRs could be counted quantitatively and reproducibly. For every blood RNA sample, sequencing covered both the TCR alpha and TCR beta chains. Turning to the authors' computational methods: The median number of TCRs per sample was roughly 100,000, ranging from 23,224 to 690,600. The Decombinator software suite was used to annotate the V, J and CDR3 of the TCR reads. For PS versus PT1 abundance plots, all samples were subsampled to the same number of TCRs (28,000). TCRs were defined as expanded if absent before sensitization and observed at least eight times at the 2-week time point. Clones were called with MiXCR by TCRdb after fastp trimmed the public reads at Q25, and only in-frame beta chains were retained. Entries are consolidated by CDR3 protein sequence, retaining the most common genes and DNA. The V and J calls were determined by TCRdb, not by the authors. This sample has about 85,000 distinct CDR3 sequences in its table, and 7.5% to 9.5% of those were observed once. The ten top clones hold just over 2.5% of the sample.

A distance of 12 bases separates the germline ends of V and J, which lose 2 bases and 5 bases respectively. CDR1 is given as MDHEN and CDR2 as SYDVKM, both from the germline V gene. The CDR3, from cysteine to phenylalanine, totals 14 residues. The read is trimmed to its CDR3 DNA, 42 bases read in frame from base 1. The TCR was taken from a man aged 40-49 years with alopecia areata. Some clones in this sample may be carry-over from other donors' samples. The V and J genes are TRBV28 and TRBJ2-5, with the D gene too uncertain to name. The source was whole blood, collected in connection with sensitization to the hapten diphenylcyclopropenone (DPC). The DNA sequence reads TGTGCCAGCAGTTTACCCCCCCTCTCGGAGACCCAGTACTTC. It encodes CASSLPPLSETQYF.